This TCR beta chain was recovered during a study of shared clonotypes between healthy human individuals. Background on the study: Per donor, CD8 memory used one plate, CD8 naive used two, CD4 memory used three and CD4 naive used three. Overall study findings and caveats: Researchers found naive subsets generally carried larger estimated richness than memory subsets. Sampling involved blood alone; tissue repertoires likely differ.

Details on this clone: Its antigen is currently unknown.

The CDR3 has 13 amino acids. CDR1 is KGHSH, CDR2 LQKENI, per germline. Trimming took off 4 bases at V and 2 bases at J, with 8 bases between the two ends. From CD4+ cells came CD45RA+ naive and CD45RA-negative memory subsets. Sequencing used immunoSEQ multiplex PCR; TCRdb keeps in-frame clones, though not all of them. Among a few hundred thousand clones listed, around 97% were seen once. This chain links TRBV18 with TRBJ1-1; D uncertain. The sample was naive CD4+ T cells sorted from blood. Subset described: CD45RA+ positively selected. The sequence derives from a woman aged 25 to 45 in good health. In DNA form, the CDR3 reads TGTGCCAGCTCACAACAGAGAAACACTGAAGCTTTCTTT. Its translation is CASSQQRNTEAFF. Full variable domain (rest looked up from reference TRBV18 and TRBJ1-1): NAGVMQNPRHLVRRRGQEARLRCSPMKGHSHVYWYRQLPEEGLKFMVYLQKENIIDESGMPKERFSAEFPKEGPSILRIQQVVRGDSAAYFCASSQQRNTEAFFGQGTRLTVV.